This T cell receptor beta chain was documented in a study of human T cells and chemical hapten exposure. Per the original methods: Sample TCR totals centred on a median of approximately 96,000, ranging about 23,224 to 690,600. MiXCR, run by TCRdb on the RACE reads, gives a single entry per CDR3 protein. The authors' filters were not applied to this entry. The sample records 60,000 or so distinct CDR3 sequences, roughly 9.8% being singletons. Time point here: pre-sensitization, week 0. Treatment reported: therapeutic diphenylcyclopropenone sensitization with weekly scalp DPC. This clonotype was recorded at least ten times. No antigen is known for it. Study results and caveats: PT1 expanded TCR numbers rose with patch test score. Once DPC sensitization occurred, TCRs above 1 in 1000 frequency showed no change.

The TCR comes from a man aged 40-50 years with alopecia areata. Some clones in this sample may be carry-over from other donors' samples. The sequencing here drew on whole blood, taken in connection with sensitization to the hapten diphenylcyclopropenone (DPC).

CDR3 protein: CASSPLGAGAVNEQFF. The CDR3 region has the DNA TGTGCCAGCAGCCCCCTGGGGGCGGGAGCTGTCAATGAGCAGTTCTTC. This chain links TRBV7-9 with TRBJ2-1, with a possible D match to TRBD2 (7 bases). V lost 5 bases and J 6 bases, leaving 20 bases between the germline ends. The CDR3 consists of 16 residues. Germline CDR1 reads SEHNR; CDR2 reads FQNEAQ (reference sequence). The variable domain in full, with the rest retrieved from reference TRBV7-9 and TRBJ2-1, is DTGVSQNPRHKITKRGQNVTFRCDPISEHNRLYWYRQTLGQGPEFLTYFQNEAQLEKSRLLSDRFSAERPKGSFSTLEIQRTEQGDSAMYLCASSPLGAGAVNEQFFGPGTRLTVL.